Following are 21 T cell receptor beta chains from one sample sequenced in a study of blood T cell repertoires in COVID-19. Here immunoSEQ multiplex PCR was the method, and the copy in TCRdb shows in-frame clones only, minus some. This table has 100,000 to 150,000 clones, 92% appearing once. Material for sequencing was peripheral blood. These receptor sequences come from a man aged 45-60 years with COVID-19, enrolled during active disease.

The chain recombines TRBV11-2 with TRBJ2-3, with 9 bases identical to TRBD1. V lost 5 bases, J lost 5 bases, and 2 bases stayed unmatched. CDR1 is SGHAT and CDR2 is FQNNGV in the germline V gene. The CDR3 is made up of 13 amino acids. CDR3 region: CASSHRGRDTQYF. In nucleotides, the CDR3 is TGTGCCAGCAGCCACAGGGGGCGAGATACGCAGTATTTT.

This clone was seen a few times. V gene TRBV7-9 combines with J gene TRBJ1-1; no definite D call. CDR1 is SEHNR, CDR2 FQNEAQ, per germline (reference sequence). Trimming removed 4 bases from V and 3 bases from J, with 9 bases in between. CDR3 length: 13 residues. In DNA form, the CDR3 reads TGTGCCAGCAGCTCCCGACAAGACACTGAAGCTTTCTTT. It translates to CASSSRQDTEAFF. The full variable domain, rest sourced from reference TRBV7-9 and TRBJ1-1, is DTGVSQNPRHKITKRGQNVTFRCDPISEHNRLYWYRQTLGQGPEFLTYFQNEAQLEKSRLLSDRFSAERPKGSFSTLEIQRTEQGDSAMYLCASSSRQDTEAFFGQGTRLTVV.

The chain uses TRBV19 and TRBJ2-7, with TRBD2 as a possible D gene (6 bases). CDR3 length: 15 residues. CDR1 is LNHDA, CDR2 SQIVND, per germline (reference sequence). V lost 5 bases and J 2 bases, leaving 16 bases between the germline ends. CDR3 coding DNA: TGTGCCAGTAGTCCCCGGGGGACCGGGCCCTACGAGCAGTACTTC. Encoded protein: CASSPRGTGPYEQYF.

The chain employs TRBV18 and TRBJ1-1; D possibly corresponds to TRBD1 (6 bases). The length of the CDR3 is 12 residues. Germline lookup yields CDR1 KGHSH and CDR2 LQKENI. V lost 4 bases, J lost 4 bases, and 7 bases lay in between. DNA of the CDR3: TGTGCCAGCTCACAGGGGGTCACTGAAGCTTTCTTT. Its protein is CASSQGVTEAFF.

This chain connects TRBV30 to TRBJ2-7; 7 bases agree with TRBD1. The germline CDR1 and CDR2 sequences are GTSNPN and SVGIG (reference sequence). The CDR3 contains 13 residues. V dropped 0 bases and J dropped 4; count of bases not matched to a gene: 3. DNA of the CDR3: TGTGCCTGGAGTGTAGGGGGCGAGTACGAGCAGTACTTC. Translated: CAWSVGGEYEQYF.

V gene TRBV27 combines with J gene TRBJ2-1; weak D call: TRBD1 (5 bases). This CDR3 region has 13 residues. Germline-derived CDR1 and CDR2 are MNHEY and SMNVEV (reference sequence). V lost 3 bases, J lost 7 bases, and 10 bases lay in between. The CDR3 DNA is TGTGCCAGCAGTTTCAGGGTTCTAAATGAGCAGTTCTTC. Encoded protein: CASSFRVLNEQFF.

The genes are TRBV4-1 and TRBJ2-4, with 16 bases matching TRBD2. Germline-derived CDR1 and CDR2 are MGHRA and YSYEKL. The CDR3 is made up of 18 amino acids. The J segment lost 1 base and the V segment lost 4 bases, leaving 4 bases of the junction unmatched. CDR3 bases: TGCGCCAGCAGCCCGGGACTAGCGGGAGGGCCGGCCAAAAACATTCAGTACTTC. The encoded protein is CASSPGLAGGPAKNIQYF.

The chain has TRBV7-9 and TRBJ1-2; a possible D gene is TRBD1 (5 bases). Trimming removed 1 base from V and 8 bases from J, with 20 bases in between. CDR1 SEHNR and CDR2 FQNEAQ come from the germline V gene (reference sequence). The CDR3 totals 16 residues. CDR3 in amino acids: CASSLVTGPKGWGYTF. The CDR3 bases are TGTGCCAGCAGCTTAGTAACAGGTCCTAAAGGTTGGGGCTACACCTTC.

This chain uses TRBV7-2 with TRBJ2-7; weak D call: TRBD1 (6 bases). Per the germline V gene, CDR1 is SGHTA and CDR2 is FQGNSA. This CDR3 has 13 residues. V was cut by 4 bases and J by 3 bases, with 10 bases left in between. The CDR3 here is CASSSGVGYEQYF. In DNA form, the CDR3 reads TGTGCCAGCAGCTCAGGGGTTGGCTACGAGCAGTACTTC.

The genes are TRBV25-1 and TRBJ2-5; TRBD2 matches at 13 bases. The CDR3 extends over 15 amino acids. The V segment lost 4 bases and the J segment 2 bases; nucleotides outside the gene matches: 1. Germline CDR1 MGHDK, CDR2 SYGVNS. The chain's CDR3 is CASSVGLAGQETQYF. CDR3 DNA sequence: TGTGCCAGCAGTGTGGGACTAGCGGGACAAGAGACCCAGTACTTC.

The CDR3 spells CASSPLGLAGVGGELFF. The DNA of the CDR3 is TGTGCCAGCAGTCCGTTGGGACTAGCGGGAGTTGGCGGGGAGCTGTTTTTT. The rearrangement links TRBV6-6 to TRBJ2-2; TRBD2 matches 14 bases. The V gene's germline CDR1 is MNHNY and CDR2 SVGAGI (reference sequence). With V trimmed by 5 bases and J by 7 bases, 9 bases remained unmatched. The CDR3 totals 17 residues.

The CDR3 spells CASSPPSQGNTEAFF. For the CDR3, the DNA is TGTGCCAGCTCACCACCGAGTCAGGGAAACACTGAAGCTTTCTTT. The V gene is TRBV18, the J gene TRBJ1-1; D perhaps matches TRBD1 (5 bases). The V gene's germline CDR1 is KGHSH and CDR2 LQKENI. Trimming left V 0 bases short and J 2 bases short, with 10 bases between. The CDR3 contains 15 residues.

Turning to this clone: A junction end diverges from the germline sequence, so it may reflect a read error. The chain uses TRBV6-5 and TRBJ2-6; D is perhaps TRBD2 (7 bases). The CDR3 sequence is 14 residues long. CDR1 MNHEY and CDR2 SVGAGI come from the germline V gene. The CDR3: CASSTQAGASVLTF. The CDR3 DNA sequence: TGTGCCAGCAGTACACAGGCGGGGGCCAGCGTCCTGACTTTC.

The rearrangement links TRBV9 to TRBJ1-3; D possibly corresponds to TRBD1 (5 bases). CDR1 and CDR2 (germline): SGDLS, YYNGEE. V was shortened by 4 bases and J by 0 bases, with 5 bases between the two germline ends. This CDR3 comprises 13 residues. The CDR3 coding sequence is TGTGCCAGCAGCAGGGGCTCTGGAAACACCATATATTTT. Protein sequence: CASSRGSGNTIYF.

The chain has TRBV28 and TRBJ1-2; D is ambiguous. Germline V gives CDR1 MDHEN, CDR2 SYDVKM. The CDR3 sequence is 16 residues long. V was trimmed by 3 bases and J by 6 bases, leaving 20 bases between them. The CDR3 DNA reads TGTGCCAGCAGTTTCCCCTACTTCCGTCTCCTGAATGGCTACACCTTC. Residues: CASSFPYFRLLNGYTF.

This clone turned up a few times. V gene TRBV9 combines with J gene TRBJ2-3, with 7 bases matching TRBD1. The CDR3 loop spans 15 amino acids. CDR1 and CDR2 (germline): SGDLS, YYNGEE. The V segment lost 2 bases and the J segment 2 bases; nucleotides outside the gene matches: 5. CDR3 loop: CASSVGTVLTDTQYF. Written as DNA, the CDR3 is TGTGCCAGCAGCGTCGGGACAGTCCTCACAGATACGCAGTATTTT. Filled out from reference TRBV9 and TRBJ2-3, the complete variable domain reads DSGVTQTPKHLITATGQRVTLRCSPRSGDLSVYWYQQSLDQGLQFLIQYYNGEERAKGNILERFSAQQFPDLHSELNLSSLELGDSALYFCASSVGTVLTDTQYFGPGTRLTVL.

This chain joins TRBV15 and TRBJ1-2; no reliable D call. CDR3 size: 15 residues. Germline V gene sequence: CDR1 LNHNV, CDR2 YYDKDF (reference sequence). V lost 4 bases and J lost 7, with 19 bases in between. In nucleotides, the CDR3 is TGTGCCACCAGCAAGACACGCACGACCGATCTTGGCTACACCTTC. This sequence encodes CATSKTRTTDLGYTF.

J is TRBJ2-7 and V is TRBV28; perhaps TRBD2 as D (6 bases). V was clipped by 2 bases and J by 5 bases, with 16 bases between them. The CDR3 loop spans 15 amino acids. The germline CDR1 and CDR2 sequences are MDHEN and SYDVKM. The CDR3 bases are TGTGCCAGCAGTTTAAGCGCTGGCAGGGAGGACGAGCAGTACTTC. It translates to CASSLSAGREDEQYF. The whole variable domain, filled in from reference TRBV28 and TRBJ2-7, reads DVKVTQSSRYLVKRTGEKVFLECVQDMDHENMFWYRQDPGLGLRLIYFSYDVKMKEKGDIPEGYSVSREKKERFSLILESASTNQTSMYLCASSLSAGREDEQYFGPGTRLTVT.

This chain links TRBV4-3 with TRBJ2-7; 10 bases are shared with TRBD1. The CDR3 covers 15 residues. The germline V gene encodes CDR1 LGHNA and CDR2 YSLEER. V lost 4 bases and J lost 0; bases outside the gene matches: 3. The DNA of the CDR3 is TGCGCCAGCAGCCGAGACAGGGGGCCCTCCTACGAGCAGTACTTC. Translated, it gives CASSRDRGPSYEQYF.

The chain recombines TRBV15 with TRBJ1-2; the match to TRBD1 covers 7 bases. CDR3 size: 19 residues. With V trimmed by 1 base and J by 3 bases, 17 bases remained unmatched. Germline values: CDR1 LNHNV, CDR2 YYDKDF (reference sequence). The CDR3 here is CATSRGSQGGPSWDYGYTF. For the CDR3, the DNA is TGTGCCACCAGCAGAGGGAGTCAAGGGGGCCCCTCATGGGACTATGGCTACACCTTC.

The genes are TRBV9 and TRBJ2-1, with D maybe TRBD2 (6 bases). The CDR3 is 15 amino acids. Germline-derived CDR1 and CDR2 are SGDLS and YYNGEE. Trimming pared 3 bases from V and 2 bases from J, leaving 12 bases between. The CDR3 loop reads CASSGNGRTYNEQFF. CDR3 DNA: TGTGCCAGCAGCGGGAACGGGAGAACCTACAATGAGCAGTTCTTC.